The 14 T cell receptor beta chains below come from one sample, sequenced in a study of long-term antiretroviral therapy in people with HIV. The immunoSEQ assay was v3.0, run at survey level. Here immunoSEQ multiplex PCR was the method, and the copy in TCRdb shows in-frame clones only, minus some. This table holds some 25,000 clones, around three quarters found once. Here the sequenced sample was unsorted PBMCs, taken 2.1 years after starting antiretroviral therapy. These receptors all stem from a man aged 30-40 years with HIV.

The V and J genes are TRBV28 and TRBJ2-1; TRBD1 matches at 9 bases. V dropped 5 bases and J dropped 3; count of bases not matched to a gene: 5. Germline V gives CDR1 MDHEN, CDR2 SYDVKM. The CDR3 runs to 15 residues. The CDR3 protein is CASSRGTGNYNEQFF. The CDR3 bases are TGTGCCAGCAGTCGCGGGACAGGGAACTACAATGAGCAGTTCTTC.

The rearrangement links TRBV18 to TRBJ2-7; weak D call: TRBD1 (5 bases). V shed 5 bases and J shed 6 bases, with 8 bases lying between them. Germline assignment: CDR1 KGHSH and CDR2 LQKENI. This CDR3 contains 11 residues. The chain's CDR3 is CASSKGLEQYF. The DNA of the CDR3 is TGTGCCAGCTCAAAGGGGCTCGAGCAGTACTTC.

The chain has TRBV30 and TRBJ1-2; D remains ambiguous. V dropped 3 bases and J dropped 8 bases, with 22 bases sitting between them. Germline V gene lookup returns CDR1 GTSNPN and CDR2 SVGIG (reference sequence). This CDR3 is 15 amino acids long. The CDR3: CAWSLLGGSAGGYTF. The CDR3, as DNA: TGTGCCTGGAGCCTATTGGGCGGGTCCGCCGGAGGCTACACCTTC.

The chain couples TRBV4-2 to TRBJ2-6; 10 bases match TRBD1. Losses at the gene ends were 6 bases for V and 4 bases for J; bases not matched to a gene: 9. Looked up from germline, CDR1 is LGHNA and CDR2 is YNFKEQ. There are 17 residues in the CDR3. The CDR3 DNA follows: TGTGCCAGCAGGCAACGGGACAGGGGCTCCGGGGCCAACGTCCTGACTTTC. It encodes CASRQRDRGSGANVLTF.

The chain joins TRBV5-8 to TRBJ2-5; the match to TRBD1 covers 7 bases. Germline V lookup: CDR1 SGHTS, CDR2 YDEGEE. CDR3 length: 17 amino acids. V lost 0 bases to trimming and J lost 7 bases; unmatched junction nucleotides: 15. The chain's CDR3 is CASSLAPGTALIRTQYF. In DNA, the CDR3 is TGTGCCAGCAGCTTGGCACCCGGGACAGCACTTATCAGGACCCAGTACTTC.

In nucleotides, the CDR3 is TGTGCCAGCAGCTTGGTGAGGGGATCTGAGGGAAAGCTCAATCAGCCCCAGCATTTT. Protein: CASSLVRGSEGKLNQPQHF. V is TRBV5-6 and J is TRBJ1-5, with D possibly being TRBD1 (5 bases). Germline values: CDR1 SGHDT, CDR2 YYEEEE. CDR3 size: 19 residues. V lost 0 bases and J lost 3, with 22 bases in between.

The rearrangement links TRBV7-2 to TRBJ2-1, with 10 bases aligning to TRBD2. This CDR3 is 15 amino acids long. J was trimmed by 8 bases and V by 2 bases; bases with no gene match: 6. Germline values: CDR1 SGHTA, CDR2 FQGNSA. The CDR3 nucleotides read TGTGCCAGCAGCTTACTAGCGGGAGTTACCGATGAGCAGTTCTTC. Its translation: CASSLLAGVTDEQFF.

The gene calls are TRBV28 and TRBJ1-2; no firm D call. CDR1 is MDHEN and CDR2 is SYDVKM in the germline V gene. The CDR3 consists of 12 residues. Between the trimmed V and J ends, which lost 3 bases and 3 bases, there was a span of 5 bases. CDR3 DNA: TGTGCCAGCAGTTTTGCGGACTATGGCTACACCTTC. Translating gives CASSFADYGYTF.

This clone has just one count. The chain combines TRBV7-8 with TRBJ1-1; D is possibly TRBD1 (5 bases). V was clipped by 1 base and J by 6 bases, with 15 bases between them. The CDR3 runs 15 residues. Germline V CDR1 and CDR2: SGHVS, FQNEAQ. The CDR3 bases are TGTGCCAGCAGCTTAGGTCAGGGATGGTTTCCTGAAGCTTTCTTT. Translating it yields CASSLGQGWFPEAFF.

This sequence joins TRBV11-2 and TRBJ1-2; 7 positions agree with TRBD1. This CDR3 is built from 15 residues. With 0 bases clipped from V and 8 bases from J, the junction kept 9 bases outside the gene matches. CDR1 is SGHAT, CDR2 FQNNGV, per germline. Here the CDR3 DNA reads TGTGCCAGCAGCTTAGATGGCAAGGGGGCGGGCGGCTACACCTTC. It codes for CASSLDGKGAGGYTF.

The chain couples TRBV5-8 to TRBJ1-2, with 11 bases fitting TRBD1. After removal of 8 bases from V and 4 bases from J, the junction contained 7 bases not matched to a gene. The CDR3 consists of 14 residues. The germline V gene encodes CDR1 SGHTS and CDR2 YDEGEE. CDR3 bases: TGTGCCAGGCCGCGGGACAGGGGGACCTATGGCTACACCTTC. The encoded protein is CARPRDRGTYGYTF.

The V gene is TRBV30, the J gene TRBJ1-1; D is undetermined. Germline loops: CDR1 GTSNPN, CDR2 SVGIG (reference sequence). The CDR3 loop spans 11 amino acids. In DNA form, the CDR3 reads TGTGCGGGAGGCAGCGACCAGGAAGCTTTCTTT. Translated: CAGGSDQEAFF.

The gene calls are TRBV30 and TRBJ2-1; TRBD1 matches 12 bases. The CDR3 is made up of 21 amino acids. Germline CDR1 is GTSNPN and CDR2 is SVGIG (reference sequence). V lost 3 bases, J lost 0 bases, and 18 bases stayed unmatched. CDR3 in amino acids: CAWSGGIGTGGSKSSYNEQFF. CDR3 nucleotides: TGTGCCTGGAGCGGGGGGATTGGGACAGGGGGCTCCAAGAGCTCCTACAATGAGCAGTTCTTC.

The chain employs TRBV5-1 and TRBJ2-5, with a tentative D call TRBD1 (6 bases). V shed 0 bases and J shed 2 bases, with 8 bases lying between them. Germline lookup yields CDR1 SGHRS and CDR2 YFSETQ. The CDR3 is 14 amino acids. The CDR3 nucleotides are TGCGCCAGCAGCTTGGTGCAGGGGCAAGAGACCCAGTACTTC. Encoded protein: CASSLVQGQETQYF.